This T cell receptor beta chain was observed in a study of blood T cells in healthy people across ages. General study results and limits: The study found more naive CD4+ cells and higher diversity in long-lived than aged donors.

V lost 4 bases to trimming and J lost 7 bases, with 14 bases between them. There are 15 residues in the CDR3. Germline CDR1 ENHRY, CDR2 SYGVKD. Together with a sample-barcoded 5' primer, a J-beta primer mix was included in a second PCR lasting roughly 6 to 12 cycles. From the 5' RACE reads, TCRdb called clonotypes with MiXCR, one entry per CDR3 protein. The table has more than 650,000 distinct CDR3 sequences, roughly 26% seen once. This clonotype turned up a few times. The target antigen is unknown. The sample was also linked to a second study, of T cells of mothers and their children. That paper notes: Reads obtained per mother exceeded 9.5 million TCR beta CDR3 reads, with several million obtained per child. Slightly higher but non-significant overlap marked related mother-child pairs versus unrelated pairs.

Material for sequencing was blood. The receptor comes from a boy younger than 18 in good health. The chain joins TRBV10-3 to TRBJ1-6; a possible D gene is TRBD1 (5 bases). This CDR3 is CAISVRGKENSPLHF. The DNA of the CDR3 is TGTGCCATCAGTGTTCGGGGCAAGGAAAATTCACCCCTCCACTTT.